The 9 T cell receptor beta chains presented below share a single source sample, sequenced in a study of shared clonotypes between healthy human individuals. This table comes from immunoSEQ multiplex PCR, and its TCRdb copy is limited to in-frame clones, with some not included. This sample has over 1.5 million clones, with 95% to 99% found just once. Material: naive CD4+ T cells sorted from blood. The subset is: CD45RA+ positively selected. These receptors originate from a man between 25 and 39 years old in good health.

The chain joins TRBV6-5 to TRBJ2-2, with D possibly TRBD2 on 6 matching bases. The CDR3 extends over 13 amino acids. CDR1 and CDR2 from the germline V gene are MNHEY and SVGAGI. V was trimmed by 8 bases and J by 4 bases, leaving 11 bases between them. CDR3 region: CASAGIITGELFF. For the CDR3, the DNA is TGTGCCAGCGCGGGGATTATCACCGGGGAGCTGTTTTTT.

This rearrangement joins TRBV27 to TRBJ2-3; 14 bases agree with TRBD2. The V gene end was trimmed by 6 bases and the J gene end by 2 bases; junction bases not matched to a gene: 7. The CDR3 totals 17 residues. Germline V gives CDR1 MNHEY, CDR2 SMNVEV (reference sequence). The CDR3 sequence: CASSNLGLAGDTDTQYF. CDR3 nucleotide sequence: TGTGCCAGCAGCAACCTGGGACTAGCGGGGGACACAGATACGCAGTATTTT.

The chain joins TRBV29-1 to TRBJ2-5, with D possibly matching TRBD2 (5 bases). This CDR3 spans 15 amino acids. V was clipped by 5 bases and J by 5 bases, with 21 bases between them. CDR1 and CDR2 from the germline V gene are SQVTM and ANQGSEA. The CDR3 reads CSVLSSIEVLETQYF. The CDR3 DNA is TGCAGCGTTCTTTCTAGCATCGAGGTCTTGGAGACCCAGTACTTC.

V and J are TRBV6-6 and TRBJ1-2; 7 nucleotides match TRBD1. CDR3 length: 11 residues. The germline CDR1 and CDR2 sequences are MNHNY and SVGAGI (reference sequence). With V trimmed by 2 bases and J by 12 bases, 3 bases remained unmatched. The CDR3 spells CASSYGGGHTF. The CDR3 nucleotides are TGTGCCAGCAGTTACGGAGGGGGCCACACCTTC.

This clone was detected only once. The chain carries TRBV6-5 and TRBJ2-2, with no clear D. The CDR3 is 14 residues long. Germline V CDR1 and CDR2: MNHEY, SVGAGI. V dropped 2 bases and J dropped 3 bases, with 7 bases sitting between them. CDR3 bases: TGTGCCAGCAGTTACGATAGGGACACCGGGGAGCTGTTTTTT. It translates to CASSYDRDTGELFF.

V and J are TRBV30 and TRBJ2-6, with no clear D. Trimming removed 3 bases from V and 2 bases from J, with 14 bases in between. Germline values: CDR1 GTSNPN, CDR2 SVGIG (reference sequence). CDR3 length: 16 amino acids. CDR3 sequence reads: CAWRALTAAGANVLTF. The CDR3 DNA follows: TGTGCCTGGAGAGCCCTAACCGCTGCTGGGGCCAACGTCCTGACTTTC.

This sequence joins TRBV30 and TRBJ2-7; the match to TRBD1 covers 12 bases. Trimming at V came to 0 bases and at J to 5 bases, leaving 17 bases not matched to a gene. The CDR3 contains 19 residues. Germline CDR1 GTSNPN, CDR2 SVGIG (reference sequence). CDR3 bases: TGTGCCTGGAGTGTATGGGGACAGGGGGCTAGCGGGAGTCTGAACGAGCAGTACTTC. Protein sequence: CAWSVWGQGASGSLNEQYF.

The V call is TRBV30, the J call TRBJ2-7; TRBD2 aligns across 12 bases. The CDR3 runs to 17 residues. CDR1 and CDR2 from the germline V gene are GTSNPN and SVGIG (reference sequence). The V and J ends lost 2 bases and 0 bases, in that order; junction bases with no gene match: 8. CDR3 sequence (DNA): TGTGCCTGGAGTCTACGTCGACTAGCGGGGGACTCCTACGAGCAGTACTTC. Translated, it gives CAWSLRRLAGDSYEQYF.

CDR3 sequence (DNA): TGTGCCAGCAGAGATCGATCCCTGTTTTTT. It encodes CASRDRSLFF. This sequence joins TRBV6-6 and TRBJ2-2; D is unclear. Per the germline V gene, CDR1 is MNHNY and CDR2 is SVGAGI (reference sequence). The germline V and J ends were trimmed by 6 bases and 14 bases, with 10 bases remaining between them. This CDR3 contains 10 residues.